These 20 T cell receptor beta chains came from one sample sequenced in a study of blood T cell repertoires in COVID-19. Clones were read by immunoSEQ multiplex PCR, and TCRdb kept only the in-frame ones, dropping some. The table has about 64,000 clones, about 93% seen once. Material: peripheral blood. These receptors came from a woman of 80 years or more with active COVID-19.

The rearrangement joins TRBV19 to TRBJ2-7; 10 positions match TRBD2. Germline CDR1 is LNHDA and CDR2 is SQIVND (reference sequence). The CDR3 is 17 residues long. V lost 5 bases, J lost 5 bases, and 15 bases stayed unmatched. This CDR3 is CASSPTQREGHEDEQYF. CDR3 sequence (DNA): TGTGCCAGTAGTCCGACCCAGCGGGAGGGCCATGAAGACGAGCAGTACTTC.

This clone was seen a few times. The J gene is TRBJ2-7, the V gene TRBV3-1 (or the pseudogene TRBV3-2); tentatively, D is TRBD2 (6 bases). Germline CDR1 reads LGHDT; CDR2 reads YNNKEL (reference sequence). The CDR3 is made up of 17 amino acids. The V end lost 1 base, the J end lost 3 bases, and 19 bases lay between the germline ends. The CDR3 sequence: CASSQGAGSDESYEQYF. The CDR3 nucleotides read TGTGCCAGCAGCCAAGGGGCGGGGTCAGACGAAAGCTACGAGCAGTACTTC.

The chain couples TRBV19 to TRBJ1-6, with 8 bases aligning to TRBD1. The CDR3 has 14 amino acids. Unmatched junction bases numbered 7, after V lost 5 bases and J lost 10 bases. In germline, CDR1 is LNHDA, CDR2 SQIVND (reference sequence). The CDR3 DNA reads as TGTGCCAGTAGTGGGGGACAGGCTCTCTCACCCCTCCACTTT. The encoded protein is CASSGGQALSPLHF.

The chain is built from TRBV6-5 and TRBJ1-4; D call uncertain. V was pared by 5 bases and J by 8 bases, with 12 bases between. The CDR3 covers 13 residues. Germline CDR1 reads MNHEY; CDR2 reads SVGAGI. The CDR3 region is CASSTPPGEKLFF. The DNA of the CDR3 is TGTGCCAGCAGTACCCCCCCCGGGGAAAAACTGTTTTTT.

In its sample, this clone was seen once. V and J are TRBV19 and TRBJ1-3, with D hard to call. The V and J ends lost 2 bases and 7 bases respectively, with 18 bases between them. The length of the CDR3 is 16 residues. The germline gives CDR1 LNHDA, CDR2 SQIVND (reference sequence). The chain's CDR3 is CASSIRFGELGNTIYF. The CDR3 nucleotides are TGTGCCAGTAGTATACGGTTCGGGGAATTAGGGAACACCATATATTTT.

The chain couples TRBV28 to TRBJ2-5, with TRBD2 matching over 7 bases. The V gene end was trimmed by 3 bases and the J gene end by 5 bases; junction bases not matched to a gene: 9. CDR1 is MDHEN and CDR2 is SYDVKM in the germline V gene. The CDR3 contains 15 residues. For the CDR3, the DNA is TGTGCCAGCAGTTTCGGTGGGAGGGGTAGGGAGACCCAGTACTTC. Translating gives CASSFGGRGRETQYF.

This clone is classed as medium-sized. The V call is TRBV7-9, the J call TRBJ1-2; the D gene is possibly TRBD1 (5 bases). CDR1 SEHNR and CDR2 FQNEAQ come from the germline V gene (reference sequence). Trimming shortened V by 2 bases and J by 3 bases, and 16 bases separated the two germline ends. The CDR3 is 16 amino acids. The CDR3 bases are TGTGCCAGCAGCTTATTTATGCAGGGCTTGGACTATGGCTACACCTTC. Translation: CASSLFMQGLDYGYTF.

The chain combines TRBV19 with TRBJ1-6, with 11 positions matching TRBD1. In germline, CDR1 is LNHDA, CDR2 SQIVND (reference sequence). The J segment lost 7 bases and the V segment lost 3 bases, leaving 11 bases of the junction unmatched. This CDR3 has 18 residues. CDR3 bases: TGTGCCAGTAGTATTCTTTATGGGACAGGGGGATCGAATTCACCCCTCCACTTT. The encoded protein is CASSILYGTGGSNSPLHF.

J is TRBJ1-6 and V is TRBV28, with D perhaps matching TRBD1 (6 bases). V gave up 5 bases and J gave up 0 bases, with 14 bases separating them. This CDR3 is built from 17 residues. The germline CDR1 and CDR2 sequences are MDHEN and SYDVKM. The CDR3 reads CASSPPGGASYNSPLHF. The CDR3 DNA follows: TGTGCCAGCAGTCCCCCTGGGGGGGCCTCCTATAATTCACCCCTCCACTTT.

This clone was recorded at least ten times. The rearrangement links TRBV5-5 to TRBJ2-1; possible D gene TRBD1, 6 bases. Trimming cost V 5 bases and J 5 bases, with 14 bases left between them. Germline CDR1 and CDR2: SGHKS and YYEKEE (reference sequence). The CDR3 length is 14 residues. The CDR3 DNA is TGTGCCAGCAGAACCGGGACAATAGACAATGAGCAGTTCTTC. Protein sequence: CASRTGTIDNEQFF.

This clone was seen just once. V gene TRBV12-3 or TRBV12-4 combines with J gene TRBJ2-5; possibly TRBD2 for D (5 bases). CDR3 length: 11 amino acids. V shed 5 bases and J shed 7 bases, with 8 bases lying between them. CDR3 DNA: TGTGCCAGCAGTCCCAGCGGGACCCAGTACTTC. Translation gives CASSPSGTQYF.

The chain employs TRBV7-2 and TRBJ1-1; a possible D gene is TRBD1 (6 bases). Germline V gene data show CDR1 as SGHTA and CDR2 as FQGNSA. With 5 bases removed from V and 0 bases from J, the gap between germline ends came to 10 bases. CDR3 length: 14 amino acids. CDR3: CASSQTGLNTEAFF. The CDR3, as DNA: TGTGCCAGCAGCCAAACAGGGCTGAACACTGAAGCTTTCTTT.

This chain links TRBV4-2 with TRBJ2-1; TRBD2 agrees at 9 bases. The CDR3 runs to 20 residues. The V gene end was trimmed by 3 bases and the J gene end by 4 bases; junction bases not matched to a gene: 19. Germline V gene lookup returns CDR1 LGHNA and CDR2 YNFKEQ. CDR3 in DNA: TGTGCCAGCAGCCAGGCGGTTTGGGGCCAGACTAGCGGAAGTTACAATGAGCAGTTCTTC. As protein: CASSQAVWGQTSGSYNEQFF.

This clone was observed a single time. The chain employs TRBV28 and TRBJ1-1, with TRBD1 matching over 9 bases. The CDR3 sequence is 16 residues long. The ends lost 7 bases at V and 6 bases at J; junction bases unmatched: 15. Per the germline V gene, CDR1 is MDHEN and CDR2 is SYDVKM. CDR3 sequence: CASTPAQGAYRAEAFF. The CDR3 DNA follows: TGTGCCAGCACCCCGGCACAGGGGGCCTACAGGGCTGAAGCTTTCTTT. Looking up the rest from reference TRBV28 and TRBJ1-1 gives the full variable domain: DVKVTQSSRYLVKRTGEKVFLECVQDMDHENMFWYRQDPGLGLRLIYFSYDVKMKEKGDIPEGYSVSREKKERFSLILESASTNQTSMYLCASTPAQGAYRAEAFFGQGTRLTVV.

This rearrangement joins TRBV6-1 to TRBJ1-4; TRBD1 aligns across 7 bases. Germline CDR1 is MNHNS and CDR2 is SASEGT. There are 14 residues in the CDR3. Trimming removed 1 base from V and 11 bases from J; junction bases left unmatched: 7. CDR3: CASSEGFSGGKLFF. In DNA, the CDR3 is TGTGCCAGCAGTGAAGGTTTTTCAGGGGGGAAACTGTTTTTT.

V is TRBV5-6 and J is TRBJ2-1; TRBD2 might be the D (6 bases). CDR3 length: 12 residues. The germline CDR1 and CDR2 sequences are SGHDT and YYEEEE. With 0 bases removed from V and 10 bases from J, the gap between germline ends came to 8 bases. CDR3 sequence: CASSLASGEQFF. In DNA, the CDR3 is TGTGCCAGCAGCTTGGCCAGCGGGGAGCAGTTCTTC.

The rearrangement links TRBV6-2 or TRBV6-3 to TRBJ2-1; D gene ambiguous. The germline V and J ends were trimmed by 0 bases and 12 bases, with 9 bases remaining between them. CDR3 length equals 12 residues. CDR1 is MNHEY and CDR2 is SVGEGT in the germline V gene. The CDR3 spells CASSYSHRSQFF. The CDR3 DNA follows: TGTGCCAGCAGTTACTCCCACAGATCGCAGTTCTTC.

The gene calls are TRBV4-1 and TRBJ2-3, with 11 positions matching TRBD2. J was trimmed by 4 bases and V by 5 bases; bases with no gene match: 14. The CDR3 length is 18 residues. The germline CDR1 and CDR2 sequences are MGHRA and YSYEKL. CDR3 DNA: TGCGCCAGCAGCAGGAGAGGGACTAGCGGAGTTGGGGCAGATACGCAGTATTTT. Translating it yields CASSRRGTSGVGADTQYF.

A remark on this clone: The sample carries other DNA sequences with the same CDR3. The chain carries TRBV5-6 and TRBJ1-5, with TRBD1 identical over 7 bases. The J segment lost 5 bases and the V segment lost 0 bases, leaving 2 bases of the junction unmatched. CDR1 is SGHDT and CDR2 is YYEEEE in the germline V gene. The CDR3 loop spans 14 amino acids. The CDR3 loop is CASSLGQGYQPQHF. The CDR3 coding sequence is TGTGCCAGCAGCTTGGGACAGGGTTATCAGCCCCAGCATTTT.

The chain couples TRBV2 to TRBJ1-1; D is perhaps TRBD1 (6 bases). The V end was cut by 7 bases, the J end by 3 bases, with 9 bases between. This CDR3 is built from 12 residues. Germline lookup yields CDR1 SNHLY and CDR2 FYNNEI. The CDR3 DNA is TGTGCCAGCATGGCAGGGGACACTGAAGCTTTCTTT. This gives the protein CASMAGDTEAFF.